Below, one TCR beta chain is given with its context. This sample is part of a study of control samples from healthy donors and cancer patients. The method was immunoSEQ multiplex PCR; TCRdb's version includes in-frame clones alone and lacks a portion of them. This sample has about 180,000 clones; more than 90% occur once, and the top ten carry around 1.4%. Germline CDR1 and CDR2: MGHRA and YSYEKL. V gave up 0 bases and J gave up 2 bases, with 11 bases separating them. There are 15 residues in the CDR3. Sequencing used blood. This chain links TRBV4-1 with TRBJ2-7, with D maybe TRBD1 (6 bases). The clonotype was recovered from a man aged 25 to 40 in good health. As DNA, the CDR3 is TGCGCCAGCAGCCAAGACGGGACAAGCCCCTACGAGCAGTACTTC. It is translated as CASSQDGTSPYEQYF.